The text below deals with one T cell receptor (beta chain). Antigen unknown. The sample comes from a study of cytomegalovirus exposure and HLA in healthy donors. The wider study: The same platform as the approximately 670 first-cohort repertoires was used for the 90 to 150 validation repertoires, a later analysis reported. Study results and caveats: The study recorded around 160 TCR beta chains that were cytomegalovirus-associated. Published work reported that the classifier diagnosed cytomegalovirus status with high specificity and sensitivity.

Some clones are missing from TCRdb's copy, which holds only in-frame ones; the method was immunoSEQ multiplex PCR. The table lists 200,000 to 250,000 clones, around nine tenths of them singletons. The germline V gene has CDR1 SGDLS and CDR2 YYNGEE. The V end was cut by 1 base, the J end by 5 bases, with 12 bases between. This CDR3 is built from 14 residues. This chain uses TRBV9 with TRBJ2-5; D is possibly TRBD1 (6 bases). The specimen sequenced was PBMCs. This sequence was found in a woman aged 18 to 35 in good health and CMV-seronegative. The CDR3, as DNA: TGTGCCAGCAGCGTATCCCAGGGGAAGGAGACCCAGTACTTC. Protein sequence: CASSVSQGKETQYF.